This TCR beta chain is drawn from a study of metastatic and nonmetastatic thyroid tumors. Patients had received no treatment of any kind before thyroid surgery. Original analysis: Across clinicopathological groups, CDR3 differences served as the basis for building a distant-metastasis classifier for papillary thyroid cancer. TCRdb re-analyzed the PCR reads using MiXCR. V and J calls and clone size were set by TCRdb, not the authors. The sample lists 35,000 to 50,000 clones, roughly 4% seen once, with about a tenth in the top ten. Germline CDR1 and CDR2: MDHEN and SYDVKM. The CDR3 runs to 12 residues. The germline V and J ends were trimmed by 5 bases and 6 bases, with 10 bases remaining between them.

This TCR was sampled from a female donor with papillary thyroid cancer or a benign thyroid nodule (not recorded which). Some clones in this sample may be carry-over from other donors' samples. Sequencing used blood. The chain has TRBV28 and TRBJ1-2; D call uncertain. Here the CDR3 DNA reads TGTGCCAGCAGTGTGATGCGAGATGGCTACACCTTC. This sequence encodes CASSVMRDGYTF.